This TCR beta chain was obtained from a study of vaccination and CD4 T cells after COVID-19. Background on the study: Overlapping SARS-CoV-2, HCoV-NL63, HCoV-OC43 and HCoV-229E spike peptides stimulated the cells. Overall study results and limits: For convalescent patients, 304 of the 307 vaccine-specific clones analyzed were classified as spike mono-reactive.

Between the trimmed V and J ends, which lost 6 bases and 4 bases, there was a span of 18 bases. There are 14 residues in the CDR3. Per germline, CDR1 DFQATT and CDR2 SNEGSKA (reference sequence). The Oncomine TCR Beta short-read assay sequenced DNA from cultured CD4+ T cells. MiXCR, applied by TCRdb to the PCR reads, yields one record per CDR3 protein. Of 15,000 to 20,000 distinct CDR3 sequences listed, about 61% are singletons. In regard to this clonotype: The antigen is not known.

The treatment: approximately nine-day PBMC culture with coronavirus spike peptide pools or control peptides (ViraFEST assay). Once peptide pools had expanded antigen-specific T cells, ViraFEST sequenced TCRs. Each well held more than 1.5 million PBMCs in IL-2 (around 9.7 IU/ml) medium with about 9.6 ug/ml peptide pools. The sequence came from a human donor who had recovered from COVID-19. Sequences were obtained from CD4+ T cells from blood, cultured in vitro. The chain joins TRBV20-1 to TRBJ2-5, with D perhaps matching TRBD2 (6 bases). As DNA, the CDR3 is TGCAGTGCAGAACGAGGGCGGGAAGCAGAGACCCAGTACTTC. Translation gives CSAERGREAETQYF.